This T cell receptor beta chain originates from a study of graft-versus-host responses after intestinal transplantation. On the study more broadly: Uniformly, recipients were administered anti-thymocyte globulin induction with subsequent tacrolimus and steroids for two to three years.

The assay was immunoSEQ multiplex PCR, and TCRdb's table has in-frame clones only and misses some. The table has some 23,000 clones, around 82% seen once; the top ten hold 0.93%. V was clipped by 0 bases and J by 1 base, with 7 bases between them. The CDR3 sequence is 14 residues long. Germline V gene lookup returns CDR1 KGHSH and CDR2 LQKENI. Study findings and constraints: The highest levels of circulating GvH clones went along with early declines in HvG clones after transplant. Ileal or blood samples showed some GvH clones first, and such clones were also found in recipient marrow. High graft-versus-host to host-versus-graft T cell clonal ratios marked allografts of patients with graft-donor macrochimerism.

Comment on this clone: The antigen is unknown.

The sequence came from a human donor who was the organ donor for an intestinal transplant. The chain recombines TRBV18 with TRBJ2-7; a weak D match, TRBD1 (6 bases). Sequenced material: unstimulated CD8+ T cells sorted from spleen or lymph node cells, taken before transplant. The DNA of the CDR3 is TGTGCCAGCTCACCACCAAGGGGGTCCTACGAGCAGTACTTC. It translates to CASSPPRGSYEQYF.